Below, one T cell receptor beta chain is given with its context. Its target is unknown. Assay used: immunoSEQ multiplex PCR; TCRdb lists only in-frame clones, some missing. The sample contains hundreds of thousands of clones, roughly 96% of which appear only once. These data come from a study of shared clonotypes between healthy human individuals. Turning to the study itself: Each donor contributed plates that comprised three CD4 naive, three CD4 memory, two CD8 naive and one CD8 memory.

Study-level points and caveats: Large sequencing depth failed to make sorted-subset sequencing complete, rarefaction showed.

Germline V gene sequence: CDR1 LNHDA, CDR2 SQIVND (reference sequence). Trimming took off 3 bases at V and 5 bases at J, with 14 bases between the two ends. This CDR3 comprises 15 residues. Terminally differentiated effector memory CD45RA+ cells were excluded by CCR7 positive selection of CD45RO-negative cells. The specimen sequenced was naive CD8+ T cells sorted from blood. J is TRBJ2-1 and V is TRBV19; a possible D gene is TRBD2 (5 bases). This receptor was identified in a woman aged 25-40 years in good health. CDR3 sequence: CASSIFPRENNEQFF. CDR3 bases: TGTGCCAGTAGTATTTTTCCTAGGGAGAACAATGAGCAGTTCTTC.